This TCR beta chain stems from a study of blood T cell repertoires in COVID-19. About the study: Acute-phase and convalescent COVID-19 samples originated in the United States, Italy and Spain. T cells, B-cell-depleted T cells, or PBMCs supplied cDNA or gDNA.

This CDR3 contains 13 residues. Trimming took 7 bases from V and 4 from J; bases not matched to a gene: 9. Germline lookup yields CDR1 SQVTM and CDR2 ANQGSEA. Data came from immunoSEQ multiplex PCR; TCRdb stores just in-frame clones and leaves some out. Of under 140,000 clones in the sample, around 79% were seen once. This clone was found a few times. Specimen: peripheral blood. This sequence was found in an elderly woman with active or convalescent COVID-19. The genes are TRBV29-1 and TRBJ1-1; 7 positions agree with TRBD1. CDR3 loop: CSAQRGPSTEAFF. CDR3 nucleotides: TGCAGCGCCCAGAGGGGGCCGAGCACTGAAGCTTTCTTT.